A selection of T cell receptor beta chains follows, all from one sample in a study of PD-1 blockade in classical Hodgkin lymphoma. The assay was immunoSEQ multiplex PCR, and TCRdb's table has in-frame clones only and misses some. This table has approximately 44,000 clones, about two thirds appearing once. The source material was peripheral blood mononuclear cells (PBMCs), sampled at baseline. All receptors derive from a human donor with classical Hodgkin lymphoma. Both conserved end residues are part of each CDR3. D genes are given only for firm matches. A clone size is listed for some rows: how often the clone was seen (once, few, many), or a class if it is expanded.

abundance	j_gene	d_gene	v_gene	CDR3aa	CDR3nt
once	TRBJ2-7	TRBD1	TRBV6-4	CAYSQRFPHKDFGQEDEQYF	TGTGCCTACTCCCAAAGGTTCCCACACAAGGATTTTGGACAGGAGGACGAGCAGTACTTC
NA	TRBJ2-2	TRBD1	TRBV4-3	CASKGDPEGTGRTGELFF	TGCGCCAGCAAAGGGGACCCAGAAGGGACAGGGCGGACCGGGGAGCTGTTTTTT
NA	TRBJ2-3	TRBD2	TRBV7-3	CASSPTGGSADTQYF	TGTGCCAGCAGCCCCACGGGGGGTAGCGCAGATACGCAGTATTTT
few	TRBJ1-5	NA	TRBV11-3	CASSLVVNQPQHF	TGTGCCAGCAGCTTAGTGGTGAATCAGCCCCAGCATTTT
NA	TRBJ1-4	TRBD1	TRBV11-2	CASSLAGTAPKLFF	TGTGCCAGCAGCTTAGCAGGGACAGCCCCAAAACTGTTTTTT
NA	TRBJ2-7	TRBD1	TRBV19	CASSTHPLDRDEQYF	TGTGCCAGTAGTACTCACCCGCTGGACAGGGACGAGCAGTACTTC
NA	TRBJ2-2	NA	TRBV6-6	CASRELQGSGELFF	TGTGCCAGCAGGGAACTCCAGGGATCCGGGGAGCTGTTTTTT
NA	TRBJ2-2	NA	TRBV5-1	CASSPGVQTSTGELFF	TGCGCCAGCAGCCCGGGGGTCCAGACGAGCACCGGGGAGCTGTTTTTT
NA	TRBJ2-7	NA	TRBV7-9	CASSFDREQYF	TGTGCCAGCAGCTTCGACAGGGAGCAGTACTTC
few	TRBJ2-1	TRBD1	TRBV27	CASSSWTGNNEQFF	TGTGCCAGCAGTTCCTGGACAGGGAACAATGAGCAGTTCTTC
NA	TRBJ2-4	TRBD2	TRBV30	CAWSEGLAGGGNIQYF	TGTGCCTGGAGTGAGGGACTAGCGGGAGGTGGGAACATTCAGTACTTC
NA	TRBJ2-2	NA	TRBV11-3	CASSLNVNTGELFF	TGTGCCAGCAGCTTAAACGTTAACACCGGGGAGCTGTTTTTT
NA	TRBJ2-3	NA	TRBV7-3	CASCLAGTDTQYF	TGTGCCAGCTGTCTGGCAGGCACAGATACGCAGTATTTT
NA	TRBJ1-5	NA	TRBV7-2	CASSSLGFSNQPQHF	TGTGCCAGCAGCTCACTGGGATTTAGCAATCAGCCCCAGCATTTT
NA	TRBJ2-3	TRBD2	TRBV7-2	CASSLVPREAGGPGDTQYF	TGTGCCAGCAGCTTGGTCCCGAGGGAGGCGGGAGGGCCAGGGGATACGCAGTATTTT
NA	TRBJ2-1	NA	TRBV4-1	CASSQDPVYNEQFF	TGCGCCAGCAGCCAAGATCCCGTTTACAATGAGCAGTTCTTC
NA	TRBJ1-1	TRBD1	TRBV10-1	CASRLRDRGPNTEAFF	TGCGCCAGCAGGCTCCGGGACAGGGGCCCGAACACTGAAGCTTTCTTT
NA	TRBJ2-7	NA	TRBV15	CATSSDRSLYEQYF	TGTGCCACCAGCAGCGACAGGAGCCTCTACGAGCAGTACTTC
NA	TRBJ1-3	TRBD1	TRBV7-2	CASSLRRFIGTGVENTIYF	TGTGCCAGCAGCTTACGGCGTTTCATAGGGACAGGGGTGGAAAACACCATATATTTT
NA	TRBJ2-3	TRBD1	TRBV9	CASSVRGTGGTDTQYF	TGTGCCAGCAGCGTAAGAGGAACAGGGGGCACAGATACGCAGTATTTT
NA	TRBJ2-5	NA	TRBV7-7	CASSLAWVGTVREDGTQYF	TGTGCCAGCAGCTTAGCCTGGGTGGGAACCGTTCGAGAGGACGGGACCCAGTACTTC
NA	TRBJ2-3	NA	TRBV7-9	CASSLESDTQYF	TGTGCCAGCAGCTTAGAATCAGATACGCAGTATTTT
NA	TRBJ2-7	NA	TRBV6-5	CASTNQGSSYEQYF	TGTGCCAGCACGAACCAGGGGTCCTCCTACGAGCAGTACTTC
once	TRBJ2-1	TRBD2	TRBV5-6	CASSQGGGRSEQFF	TGTGCCAGCAGCCAAGGCGGGGGGCGAAGTGAGCAGTTCTTC
NA	TRBJ2-5	NA	TRBV7-7	CASSLNIARGRETQYF	TGTGCTAGCAGCTTAAATATCGCCCGGGGGAGGGAGACCCAGTACTTC
once	TRBJ1-2	NA	TRBV2	CASSSFEGRSPF	TGTGCCAGCAGTTCCTTTGAGGGGCGGTCCCCCTTC
NA	TRBJ2-7	NA	TRBV25-1	CASSWSSYEQYF	TGTGCCAGCAGTTGGTCGTCCTACGAGCAGTACTTC
NA	TRBJ2-7	TRBD2	TRBV19	CASSSAGGMEQYF	TGTGCCAGTAGTTCGGCGGGGGGAATGGAGCAGTACTTC
NA	TRBJ2-7	NA	TRBV25-1	CASGAGRYEQYF	TGTGCCAGCGGGGCGGGCCGCTACGAGCAGTACTTC
NA	TRBJ1-3	TRBD1	TRBV13	CASSLRDREGTIYF	TGTGCCAGCAGCTTAAGGGACAGGGAGGGGACCATATATTTT
NA	TRBJ1-1	TRBD1	TRBV19	CASSPASLDRGTEAFF	TGTGCCAGTAGTCCGGCCTCATTGGACAGGGGTACTGAAGCTTTCTTT
NA	TRBJ1-2	TRBD1	TRBV30	CAWSGGTGGLGGYTF	TGTGCCTGGAGCGGGGGGACAGGGGGATTGGGTGGCTACACCTTC
NA	TRBJ1-2	TRBD1	TRBV5-6	CASSSGGGGYTF	TGTGCCAGCAGCTCAGGGGGCGGCGGCTACACCTTC